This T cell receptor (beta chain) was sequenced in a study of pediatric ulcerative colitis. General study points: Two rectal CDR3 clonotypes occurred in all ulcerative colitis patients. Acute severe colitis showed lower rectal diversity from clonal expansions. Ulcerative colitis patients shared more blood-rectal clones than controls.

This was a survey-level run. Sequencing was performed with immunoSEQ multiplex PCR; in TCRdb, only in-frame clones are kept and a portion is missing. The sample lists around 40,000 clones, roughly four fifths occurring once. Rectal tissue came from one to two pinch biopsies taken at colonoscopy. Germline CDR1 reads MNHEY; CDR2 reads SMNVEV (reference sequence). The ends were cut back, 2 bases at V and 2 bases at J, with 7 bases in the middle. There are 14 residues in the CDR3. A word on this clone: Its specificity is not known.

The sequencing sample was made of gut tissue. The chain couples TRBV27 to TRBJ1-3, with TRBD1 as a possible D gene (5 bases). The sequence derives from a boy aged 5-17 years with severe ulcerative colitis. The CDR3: CASSLQGAGNTIYF. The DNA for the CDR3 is TGTGCCAGCAGTTTACAGGGTGCTGGAAACACCATATATTTT.